This T cell receptor (beta chain) was profiled in a study of blood T cell repertoires in COVID-19. Study as a whole: In each case, the material was cDNA or gDNA derived from T cells, B-cell-depleted T cells, or PBMCs.

As processed by the authors: Researchers report that nucleated cell counts were estimated from reference gene primer amplification. The data were produced by immunoSEQ multiplex PCR, yet TCRdb's version contains in-frame clones alone and is incomplete. V and J calls and clone size follow that table, whereas D and trimming were derived from the DNA. The sample includes about 350,000 clones, about nine tenths seen only once; the top ten take approximately 1%. This CDR3 is 18 amino acids long. This chain connects TRBV21-1 to TRBJ1-4; the D call of TRBD1 is as the table states it, not checked on the DNA. TRBV21-1 is shown as a pseudogene. This TCR was sampled from a woman in her twenties or thirties who had been exposed to COVID-19. The specimen was PBMCs or T cells enriched from blood (not recorded which). The CDR3 nucleotides are TGTGCCAGCAGCAAACCCCCCCTCACAGGGGGCGGGGATGAAAAACTGTTTTTT. Residues: CASSKPPLTGGGDEKLFF.